One sample yielded the 31 T cell receptor beta chains listed below, sequenced in a study of blood T cell repertoires in COVID-19. The assay was immunoSEQ multiplex PCR, and TCRdb's table has in-frame clones only and misses some. The table records 190,000 or so clones, 80% to 90% of them present only once. The sequencing input was PBMCs or T cells enriched from blood (not recorded which). Receptor source: a woman in her thirties who had been exposed to COVID-19.

CDR3 in DNA: TGTGCCAGCTCACCAACTTTAGCGATTGCAGATACGCAGTATTTT. Protein product: CASSPTLAIADTQYF. The chain couples TRBV18 to TRBJ2-3; possibly TRBD2 for D (5 bases). The CDR3 runs 15 residues. The germline V and J ends were trimmed by 2 bases and 4 bases, with 13 bases remaining between them. Germline CDR1 is KGHSH and CDR2 is LQKENI.

V is TRBV2 and J is TRBJ1-6; 11 bases agree with TRBD1. Per the germline V gene, CDR1 is SNHLY and CDR2 is FYNNEI. The CDR3 has 16 residues. J gave up 7 bases and V 6 bases, and 8 bases lay outside the gene matches. The CDR3 spells CASRLGTGGRNSPLHF. The DNA for the CDR3 is TGTGCCAGCAGGTTGGGGACAGGGGGAAGAAATTCACCCCTCCACTTT.

The chain couples TRBV7-9 to TRBJ1-3; D call uncertain. The germline V gene has CDR1 SEHNR and CDR2 FQNEAQ (reference sequence). Trimming took off 1 base at V and 7 bases at J, with 5 bases between the two ends. This CDR3 is 12 amino acids long. The CDR3 DNA reads TGTGCCAGCAGCTTAGACGCGAACACCATATATTTT. Amino acids: CASSLDANTIYF.

The chain couples TRBV10-1 to TRBJ2-7; maybe TRBD2 (5 bases). CDR1 and CDR2 from the germline V gene are WNHNN and SYGVQD (reference sequence). V lost 5 bases, J lost 0 bases, and 8 bases lay in between. This CDR3 is 13 amino acids long. CDR3 protein: CASSSTSSYEQYF. As DNA, the CDR3 is TGCGCCAGCAGTTCCACTAGCTCCTACGAGCAGTACTTC.

This clone occurred once. The chain links TRBV18 to TRBJ1-4, with 8 bases that match TRBD1. CDR3 length: 13 amino acids. J gave up 8 bases and V 8 bases, and 7 bases lay outside the gene matches. Looked up from germline, CDR1 is KGHSH and CDR2 is LQKENI. The DNA for the CDR3 is TGTGCCAGCACGGACAGGGCAAGCGAAAAACTGTTTTTT. This encodes CASTDRASEKLFF.

The V gene is TRBV7-2, the J gene TRBJ2-7; 9 nucleotides agree with TRBD1. Trimming took 3 bases from V and 5 from J; bases not matched to a gene: 5. This CDR3 spans 14 amino acids. CDR1 and CDR2 (germline): SGHTA, FQGNSA. CDR3 nucleotides: TGTGCCAGCAGCTTGGGGACAGGGTTCGACGAGCAGTACTTC. Translating gives CASSLGTGFDEQYF.

As DNA, the CDR3 is TGTGCCAGCAGTGAAGGCGACGGACAGGGCCAAGAGACCCAGTACTTC. Residues: CASSEGDGQGQETQYF. V is TRBV2 and J is TRBJ2-5; 8 bases map to TRBD1. V lost 1 base and J lost 1; bases outside the gene matches: 5. The CDR3 covers 16 residues. Germline loops: CDR1 SNHLY, CDR2 FYNNEI. The whole variable domain, filled in from reference TRBV2 and TRBJ2-5, reads EPEVTQTPSHQVTQMGQEVILRCVPISNHLYFYWYRQILGQKVEFLVSFYNNEISEKSEIFDDQFSVERPDGSNFTLKIRSTKLEDSAMYFCASSEGDGQGQETQYFGPGTRLLVL.

This chain links TRBV2 with TRBJ2-7; TRBD1 aligns across 9 bases. The V and J ends lost 6 bases and 2 bases, in that order; junction bases with no gene match: 5. Germline V gene lookup returns CDR1 SNHLY and CDR2 FYNNEI. The CDR3 spans 14 residues. CDR3 DNA: TGTGCCAGCAGCTGGACAGGGGAGGCCTACGAGCAGTACTTC. Translating gives CASSWTGEAYEQYF.

The chain's CDR3 is CATSEPGYNEQFF. The CDR3 nucleotides read TGTGCCACCAGTGAGCCAGGGTACAATGAGCAGTTCTTC. The chain combines TRBV24-1 with TRBJ2-1; D perhaps matches TRBD1 (5 bases). Germline CDR1 is KGHDR and CDR2 is SFDVKD. CDR3 size: 13 residues. The V and J ends lost 4 bases and 4 bases respectively, with 7 bases between them.

The genes are TRBV4-2 and TRBJ2-1; 7 bases agree with TRBD2. Germline loops: CDR1 LGHNA, CDR2 YNFKEQ. V dropped 4 bases and J dropped 7; count of bases not matched to a gene: 7. CDR3 length: 14 amino acids. CDR3 nucleotides: TGTGCCAGCAGCCCCGGGACTATTGATAATGAGCAGTTCTTC. Translating it yields CASSPGTIDNEQFF.

The gene calls are TRBV18 and TRBJ2-3; 9 bases match TRBD2. The germline CDR1 and CDR2 sequences are KGHSH and LQKENI. This CDR3 has 15 residues. Trimming took 3 bases from V and 3 from J; bases not matched to a gene: 4. The CDR3 DNA is TGTGCCAGCTCACCCGGCGGGGGGGCAACAGATACGCAGTATTTT. Protein product: CASSPGGGATDTQYF.

The chain employs TRBV6-5 and TRBJ2-5; 11 bases fit TRBD2. The CDR3 has 15 residues. With 8 bases clipped from V and 1 base from J, the junction kept 6 bases outside the gene matches. The germline CDR1 and CDR2 sequences are MNHEY and SVGAGI. CDR3 DNA sequence: TGTGCCAGCGAAGGTGGACTAGCGGGCCAAGAGACCCAGTACTTC. This sequence encodes CASEGGLAGQETQYF.

The chain joins TRBV7-6 to TRBJ2-5, with 10 nucleotides matching TRBD2. This CDR3 region has 15 residues. Looked up from germline, CDR1 is SGHVS and CDR2 is FNYEAQ. Unmatched junction bases numbered 9, after V lost 2 bases and J lost 9 bases. Here the CDR3 DNA reads TGTGCCAGCAGCTTATACGGTAGCGGGGGGTATGCCCAGTACTTC. It translates to CASSLYGSGGYAQYF.

The chain is built from TRBV21-1 and TRBJ1-2. TRBV21-1 is designated a pseudogene. This CDR3 is built from 14 residues. The chain's CDR3 is CASSTQTGNYGYTF. CDR3 nucleotides: TGTGCCAGCAGCACGCAGACGGGAAACTATGGCTACACCTTC.

The chain is built from TRBV28 and TRBJ1-2; D unresolved. The V end lost 10 bases, the J end lost 8 bases, and 14 bases lay between the germline ends. Germline V gene sequence: CDR1 MDHEN, CDR2 SYDVKM. The length of the CDR3 is 11 residues. The CDR3 coding sequence is TGTGCCACCCGCGGCAGCCTAGGCTACACCTTC. Its protein product is CATRGSLGYTF.

The gene calls are TRBV7-8 and TRBJ2-7, with 15 bases fitting TRBD2. Per germline, CDR1 SGHVS and CDR2 FQNEAQ. The CDR3 loop spans 13 amino acids. The V gene end was trimmed by 5 bases and the J gene end by 12 bases; junction bases not matched to a gene: 5. The CDR3 region is CASSAGLAGGGYF. CDR3 DNA: TGTGCCAGCAGCGCGGGACTAGCGGGGGGCGGGTACTTC.

This chain joins TRBV29-1 and TRBJ2-7; 8 nucleotides match TRBD2. V shed 4 bases and J 9 bases; nucleotides not matched to a gene: 11. CDR1 is SQVTM and CDR2 is ANQGSEA in the germline V gene. This CDR3 is built from 13 residues. CDR3 residues: CSVAGGASVRQYF. CDR3 bases: TGCAGCGTTGCCGGGGGGGCGTCAGTTCGGCAGTACTTC.

V gene TRBV10-1 combines with J gene TRBJ2-6, with 7 bases matching TRBD1. V lost 0 bases to trimming and J lost 4 bases; unmatched junction nucleotides: 3. The CDR3 has 16 residues. Germline lookup yields CDR1 WNHNN and CDR2 SYGVQD (reference sequence). CDR3 DNA: TGCGCCAGCAGTGAGTCAAGGGGGCTCGGGGCCAACGTCCTGACTTTC. It specifies CASSESRGLGANVLTF.

This rearrangement joins TRBV6-5 to TRBJ1-2; D is unclear. The ends were cut back, 5 bases at V and 0 bases at J, with 10 bases in the middle. Germline CDR1 and CDR2: MNHEY and SVGAGI. CDR3 size: 14 residues. Written as DNA, the CDR3 is TGTGCCAGCAGTCCTCGTCGGGCTAACTATGGCTACACCTTC. Protein product: CASSPRRANYGYTF.

Only one count was recorded for this clone. The chain employs TRBV10-2 and TRBJ1-1; 8 bases map to TRBD1. The CDR3 runs to 15 residues. Per germline, CDR1 WSHSY and CDR2 SAAADI. V was clipped by 3 bases and J by 2 bases; unmatched bases: 5. This chain's CDR3 is CASSDRGLANTEAFF. The CDR3 DNA is TGCGCCAGCAGTGACAGGGGGCTTGCTAACACTGAAGCTTTCTTT.

The CDR3 region has the DNA TGTGCCAGTAGTTCGCCCGACAGGGGGTTTTACGGCTACACCTTC. Translating gives CASSSPDRGFYGYTF. The chain has TRBV19 and TRBJ1-2, with 9 bases aligning to TRBD1. The CDR3 contains 15 residues. Trimming cost V 5 bases and J 8 bases; bases outside gene matches: 12. CDR1 and CDR2 (germline): LNHDA, SQIVND (reference sequence).

The chain recombines TRBV9 with TRBJ2-5; unclear D gene. The ends were cut back, 3 bases at V and 3 bases at J, with 3 bases in the middle. This CDR3 has 11 residues. Germline CDR1 reads SGDLS; CDR2 reads YYNGEE. For the CDR3, the DNA is TGTGCCAGCAGCGCCAAAGAGACCCAGTACTTC. The encoded protein is CASSAKETQYF.

The chain couples TRBV15 to TRBJ2-4; TRBD2 matches 9 bases. The CDR3 loop spans 21 amino acids. Germline CDR1 is LNHNV and CDR2 is YYDKDF (reference sequence). Trimming at V came to 0 bases and at J to 0 bases, leaving 15 bases not matched to a gene. CDR3: CATSREVLAGSPPLAKNIQYF. The CDR3 DNA reads as TGTGCCACCAGCAGAGAGGTCCTAGCGGGGAGCCCCCCTCTAGCCAAAAACATTCAGTACTTC.

This chain connects TRBV7-3 to TRBJ1-1, with a tentative D call TRBD1 (5 bases). Trimming removed 0 bases from V and 7 bases from J, with 9 bases in between. This CDR3 is built from 13 residues. Germline CDR1 and CDR2: SGHTA and FQGTGA. The CDR3 here is CASSLTSTGEAFF. The CDR3, as DNA: TGTGCCAGCAGCTTAACGTCAACAGGTGAAGCTTTCTTT.

This chain links TRBV5-1 with TRBJ2-6; 11 bases align to TRBD1. V was clipped by 5 bases and J by 5 bases; unmatched bases: 9. The CDR3 consists of 17 residues. The V gene's germline CDR1 is SGHRS and CDR2 YFSETQ. The CDR3, as DNA: TGCGCCAGCAGTGAGGACAGGGGGCGCAGTTGGGCCAACGTCCTGACTTTC. Protein sequence: CASSEDRGRSWANVLTF.

The chain carries TRBV19 and TRBJ1-2; D perhaps matches TRBD1 (6 bases). This CDR3 spans 9 amino acids. Germline V lookup: CDR1 LNHDA, CDR2 SQIVND (reference sequence). The CDR3 DNA sequence: TGTGCTACAGGGAATGGCTACACCTTC. This translates into CATGNGYTF.

V gene TRBV5-1 combines with J gene TRBJ1-1, with D unclear. V lost 9 bases and J lost 1, with 19 bases in between. The V gene's germline CDR1 is SGHRS and CDR2 YFSETQ. The CDR3 sequence is 15 residues long. CDR3 nucleotide sequence: TGCGCCACCTCGCTTCAGGCTTTTGGGAACACTGAAGCTTTCTTT. Its protein product is CATSLQAFGNTEAFF.

The CDR3, as DNA: TGTGCCAGCAGCGTAGTCGGCGGAAAGAACACTGAAGCTTTCTTT. Translated, it gives CASSVVGGKNTEAFF. The chain joins TRBV9 to TRBJ1-1; D gene unclear. The germline CDR1 and CDR2 sequences are SGDLS and YYNGEE. The length of the CDR3 is 15 residues. Deletions cut 0 bases from V and 1 base from J, with 10 bases between.

This clone was found a few times. V and J are TRBV5-8 and TRBJ1-5; D is unclear. Germline values: CDR1 SGHTS, CDR2 YDEGEE. This CDR3 is 17 amino acids long. V dropped 0 bases and J dropped 6 bases, with 19 bases sitting between them. The CDR3 region has the DNA TGTGCCAGCAGCTTGGCCCTGGGGTTTATAGCGGGTCAGCCCCAGCATTTT. This gives the protein CASSLALGFIAGQPQHF.

The chain recombines TRBV15 with TRBJ2-1; D is uncertain. V dropped 0 bases and J dropped 9 bases, with 21 bases sitting between them. This CDR3 has 17 residues. Germline V gives CDR1 LNHNV, CDR2 YYDKDF (reference sequence). The CDR3, as DNA: TGTGCCACCAGCAGAGATCTGGCGGCCTTCCCCGAACGTGAGCAGTTCTTC. Amino acid sequence: CATSRDLAAFPEREQFF.

The CDR3: CASSDGSGGSTDTQYF. DNA of the CDR3: TGTGCCAGCAGTGATGGGAGCGGGGGGTCCACAGATACGCAGTATTTT. V gene TRBV2 combines with J gene TRBJ2-3; TRBD2 matches at 9 bases. With V trimmed by 3 bases and J by 2 bases, 6 bases remained unmatched. The CDR3 has 16 residues. CDR1 is SNHLY and CDR2 is FYNNEI in the germline V gene.